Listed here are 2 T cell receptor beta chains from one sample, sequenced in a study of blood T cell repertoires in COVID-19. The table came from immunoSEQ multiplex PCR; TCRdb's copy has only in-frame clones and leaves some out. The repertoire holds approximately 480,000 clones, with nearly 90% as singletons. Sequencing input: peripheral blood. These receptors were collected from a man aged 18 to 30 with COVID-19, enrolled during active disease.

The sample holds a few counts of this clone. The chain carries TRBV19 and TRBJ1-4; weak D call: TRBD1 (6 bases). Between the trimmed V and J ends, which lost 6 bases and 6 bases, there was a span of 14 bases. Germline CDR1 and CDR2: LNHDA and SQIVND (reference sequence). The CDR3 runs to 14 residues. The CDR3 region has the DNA TGTGCCAGTAGCGCGCAGGGGATGGATGAAAAACTGTTTTTT. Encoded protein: CASSAQGMDEKLFF. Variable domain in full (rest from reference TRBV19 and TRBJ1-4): DGGITQSPKYLFRKEGQNVTLSCEQNLNHDAMYWYRQDPGQGLRLIYYSQIVNDFQKGDIAEGYSVSREKKESFPLTVTSAQKNPTAFYLCASSAQGMDEKLFFGSGTQLSVL.

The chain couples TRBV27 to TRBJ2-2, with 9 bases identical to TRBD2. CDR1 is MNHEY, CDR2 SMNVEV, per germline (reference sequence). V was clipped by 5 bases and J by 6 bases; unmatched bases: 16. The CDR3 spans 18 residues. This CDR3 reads CASSASIRAGGRAGELFF. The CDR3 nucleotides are TGTGCCAGCAGTGCTAGCATTCGGGCGGGGGGGCGCGCCGGGGAGCTGTTTTTT.